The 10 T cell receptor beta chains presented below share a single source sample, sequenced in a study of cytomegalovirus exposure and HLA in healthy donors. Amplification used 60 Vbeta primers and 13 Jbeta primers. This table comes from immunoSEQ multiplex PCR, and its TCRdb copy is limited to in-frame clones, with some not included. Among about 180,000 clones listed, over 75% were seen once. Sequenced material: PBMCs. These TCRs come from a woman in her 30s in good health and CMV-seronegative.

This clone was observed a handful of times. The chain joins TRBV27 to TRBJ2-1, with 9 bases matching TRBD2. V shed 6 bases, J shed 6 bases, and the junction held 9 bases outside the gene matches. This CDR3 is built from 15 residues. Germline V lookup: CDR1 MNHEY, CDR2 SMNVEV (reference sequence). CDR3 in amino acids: CASSLSGGPFNEQFF. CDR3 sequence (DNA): TGTGCCAGCAGCCTTAGCGGGGGCCCGTTCAATGAGCAGTTCTTC.

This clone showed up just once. In nucleotides, the CDR3 is TGTGCCAGCAGCGCTCTATCGGGGAGATCTGAAGCTTTCTTT. Translation: CASSALSGRSEAFF. The chain combines TRBV9 with TRBJ1-1; D ambiguous. The germline V gene has CDR1 SGDLS and CDR2 YYNGEE. The V and J ends lost 3 bases and 6 bases respectively, with 15 bases between them. The CDR3 loop spans 14 amino acids.

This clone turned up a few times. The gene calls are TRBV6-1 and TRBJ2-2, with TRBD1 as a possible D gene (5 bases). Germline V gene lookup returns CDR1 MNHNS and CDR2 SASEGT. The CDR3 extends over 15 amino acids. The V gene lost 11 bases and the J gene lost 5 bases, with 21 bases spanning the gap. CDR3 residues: CAGNLGQLWTGELFF. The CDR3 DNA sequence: TGTGCCGGTAATTTGGGGCAACTATGGACCGGGGAGCTGTTTTTT.

CDR3 in amino acids: CASSLRPPSGGSSYEQYF. The DNA of the CDR3 is TGCGCCAGCAGCTTGCGCCCCCCTAGCGGGGGTTCCTCCTACGAGCAGTACTTC. The rearrangement uses TRBV5-1 and TRBJ2-7, with TRBD2 identical over 10 bases. In germline, CDR1 is SGHRS, CDR2 YFSETQ. This CDR3 has 18 amino acids. V lost 1 base to trimming and J lost 0 bases; unmatched junction nucleotides: 10.

CDR3 nucleotides: TGTGCCAGCAGTCCCCCGGGACTACAAGAGACCCAGTACTTC. This encodes CASSPPGLQETQYF. The V gene is TRBV6-1, the J gene TRBJ2-5, with 7 bases matching TRBD2. In germline, CDR1 is MNHNS, CDR2 SASEGT. The CDR3 contains 14 residues. The ends lost 5 bases at V and 2 bases at J; junction bases unmatched: 5.

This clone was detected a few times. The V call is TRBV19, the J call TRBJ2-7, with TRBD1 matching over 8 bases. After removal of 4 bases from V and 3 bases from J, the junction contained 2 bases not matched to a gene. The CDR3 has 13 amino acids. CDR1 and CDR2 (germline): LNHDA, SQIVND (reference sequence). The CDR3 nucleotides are TGTGCCAGTAGTACCACAGGGGGCTACGAGCAGTACTTC. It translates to CASSTTGGYEQYF.

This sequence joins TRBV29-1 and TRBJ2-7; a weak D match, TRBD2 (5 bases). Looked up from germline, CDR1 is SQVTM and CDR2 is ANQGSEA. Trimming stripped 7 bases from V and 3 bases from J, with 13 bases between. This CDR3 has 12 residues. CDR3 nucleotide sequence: TGCAGCGCCGGACGGGGAAACTACGAGCAGTACTTC. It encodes CSAGRGNYEQYF.

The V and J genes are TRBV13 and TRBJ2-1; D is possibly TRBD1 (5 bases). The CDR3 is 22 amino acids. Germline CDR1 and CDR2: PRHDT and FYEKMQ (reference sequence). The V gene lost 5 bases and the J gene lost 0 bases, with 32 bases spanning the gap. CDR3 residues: CASSLLTLRPNNRGSSYNEQFF. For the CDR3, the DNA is TGTGCCAGCAGCCTACTCACCCTCCGGCCCAACAATAGGGGAAGCTCCTACAATGAGCAGTTCTTC.

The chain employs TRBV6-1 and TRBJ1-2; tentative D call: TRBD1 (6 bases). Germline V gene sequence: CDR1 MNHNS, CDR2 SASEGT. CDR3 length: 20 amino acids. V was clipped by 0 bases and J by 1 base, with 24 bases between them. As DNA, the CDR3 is TGTGCCAGCAGTGAAGCTACTGGGTGGGGGCGGGGGGGCATTAACTATGGCTACACCTTC. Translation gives CASSEATGWGRGGINYGYTF.

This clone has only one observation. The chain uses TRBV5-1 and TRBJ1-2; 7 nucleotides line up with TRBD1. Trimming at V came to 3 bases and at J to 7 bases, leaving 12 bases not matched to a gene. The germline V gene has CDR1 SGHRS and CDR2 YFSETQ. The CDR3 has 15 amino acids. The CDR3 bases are TGCGCCAGCAGCTCCCTGCCGACAGGGAGCAGTGGCTACACCTTC. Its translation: CASSSLPTGSSGYTF.